Described below is a single TCR beta chain sequence and its context. The data derive from a study of blood T cell repertoires in COVID-19. Study-level background: In each case, the material was cDNA or gDNA derived from T cells, B-cell-depleted T cells, or PBMCs.

Residents of over 20 US areas, aged about 18 to 95 years, made up the participants. Each participant's cohort was designated according to participant-reported clinical history. Per the original methods: By means of reference gene primer amplification, nucleated cell counts were estimated. The method was immunoSEQ multiplex PCR; TCRdb's version includes in-frame clones alone and lacks a portion of them. V, J and clone size are those of that table, while D and trimming were read from the DNA. Of some 200,000 clones listed, roughly 90% are singletons. V shed 0 bases and J 2 bases; nucleotides not matched to a gene: 0. From germline, CDR1 is SGHTS and CDR2 YDEGEE. This CDR3 has 16 amino acids.

The receptor was isolated from a woman between 40 and 50 years old with acute COVID-19. J is TRBJ2-6 and V is TRBV5-8, with TRBD1 matching 9 bases. The sample comprised PBMCs or T cells enriched from blood (not recorded which). CDR3: CASSLGDRAGANVLTF. CDR3 DNA sequence: TGTGCCAGCAGCTTGGGGGACAGGGCTGGGGCCAACGTCCTGACTTTC.